This T cell receptor (beta chain) came from a study of control samples from healthy donors and cancer patients. The CDR3 runs to 14 residues. The V gene lost 0 bases and the J gene lost 2 bases, with 5 bases spanning the gap. Germline V gives CDR1 MNHNS, CDR2 SASEGT. Profiling relied on immunoSEQ multiplex PCR, and the TCRdb table lists in-frame clones only, not all of them. The table shows around 150,000 clones, with nearly 96% occurring only once. The TCR comes from a woman aged 25-40 years in good health. The sequenced material came from blood. The chain recombines TRBV6-1 with TRBJ1-5; the D is unclear. The CDR3 DNA reads TGTGCCAGCAGTGAAGCCCCCCGCAATCAGCCCCAGCATTTT. Residues: CASSEAPRNQPQHF.